This TCR beta chain is drawn from a study of metastatic and nonmetastatic thyroid tumors (dated by TCRdb to the early 2020s). In terms of the full investigation: Repertoires from peripheral blood and from tumor or nodule tissue samples of malignant and benign thyroid patients were compared. Broad study findings and their caveats: In both blood and tumor samples, malignant tumors were reported to have significantly higher TCR beta diversity than benign nodules.

This clone came up a few times. Its binding antigen is unknown. Since the CDR3 does not end with the conserved phenylalanine or tryptophan, this likely comes from a read error. The limits of the CDR3 on the DNA are not certain, so only TCRdb's listed CDR3 is given. No patient had received any treatment before thyroid surgery. The study retrospectively analysed patient clinical samples collected from the early 2010s to the late 2010s using T-cell receptor beta sequencing. The CDR3 spans 15 residues, counting both ends. Based on the germline V gene, the CDR1 and CDR2 sequences are SGHVS and FNYEAQ. Library preparation was by PCR. For sequencing, an Illumina HiSeq 4000 was employed. High-throughput sequencing was used to profile the CDR3 region of the TCR beta-chain in every patient. Processing in the source paper ran as follows. Drawing on CDR3 differences between clinicopathological groups, the researchers built a classifier meant to tell apart patients with distant-metastatic papillary thyroid cancer. Repertoire diversity was assessed with the Shannon index, and tumor-blood repertoire similarity with the Morisita-Horn index. Using fastp at Q25 and MiXCR, TCRdb reprocessed the public reads and kept productive beta chains. TCRdb assigned the V and J calls; the authors' analysis was not used. In this sample the table shows roughly 64,000 clones, about 3.8% of which occur a single time. The leading ten clones occupy about 20% of the sample.

The sample was blood. This TCR came from a female donor with papillary thyroid cancer or a benign thyroid nodule (not recorded which). Some clones in this sample may be carry-over from other donors' samples. Recombination joined TRBV7-6 with TRBJ2-7. Here the CDR3 is given as CASSLAGDSSYEKYL.